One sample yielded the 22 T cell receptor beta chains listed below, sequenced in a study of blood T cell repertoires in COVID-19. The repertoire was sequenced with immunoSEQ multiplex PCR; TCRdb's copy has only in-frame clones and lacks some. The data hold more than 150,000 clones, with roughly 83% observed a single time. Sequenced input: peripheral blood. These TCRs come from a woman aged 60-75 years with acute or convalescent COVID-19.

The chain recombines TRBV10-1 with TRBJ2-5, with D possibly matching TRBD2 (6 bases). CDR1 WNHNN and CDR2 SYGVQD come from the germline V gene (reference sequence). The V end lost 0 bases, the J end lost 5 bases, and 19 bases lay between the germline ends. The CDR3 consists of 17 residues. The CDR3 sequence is CASSESAGQGGWETQYF. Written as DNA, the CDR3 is TGCGCCAGCAGTGAGTCGGCAGGGCAGGGAGGATGGGAGACCCAGTACTTC.

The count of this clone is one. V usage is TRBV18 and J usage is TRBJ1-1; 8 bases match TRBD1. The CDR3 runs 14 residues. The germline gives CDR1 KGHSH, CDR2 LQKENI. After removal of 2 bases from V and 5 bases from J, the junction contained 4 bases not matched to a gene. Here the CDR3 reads CASSPGQGRTEAFF. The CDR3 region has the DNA TGTGCCAGCTCACCAGGACAGGGTAGGACTGAAGCTTTCTTT. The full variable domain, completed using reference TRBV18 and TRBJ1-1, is NAGVMQNPRHLVRRRGQEARLRCSPMKGHSHVYWYRQLPEEGLKFMVYLQKENIIDESGMPKERFSAEFPKEGPSILRIQQVVRGDSAAYFCASSPGQGRTEAFFGQGTRLTVV.

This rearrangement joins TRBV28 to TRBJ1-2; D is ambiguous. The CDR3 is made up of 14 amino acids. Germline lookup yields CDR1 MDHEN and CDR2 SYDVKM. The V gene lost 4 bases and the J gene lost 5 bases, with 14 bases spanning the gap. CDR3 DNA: TGTGCCAGCAGTTCCGGGGAAAAGATGTATGGCTACACCTTC. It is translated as CASSSGEKMYGYTF.

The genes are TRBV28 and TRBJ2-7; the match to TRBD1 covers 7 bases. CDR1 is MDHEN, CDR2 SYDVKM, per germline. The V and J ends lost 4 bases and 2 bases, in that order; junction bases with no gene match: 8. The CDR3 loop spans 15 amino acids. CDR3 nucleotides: TGTGCCAGCAGTTCCATGACAGGGCCTCCCTACGAGCAGTACTTC. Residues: CASSSMTGPPYEQYF.

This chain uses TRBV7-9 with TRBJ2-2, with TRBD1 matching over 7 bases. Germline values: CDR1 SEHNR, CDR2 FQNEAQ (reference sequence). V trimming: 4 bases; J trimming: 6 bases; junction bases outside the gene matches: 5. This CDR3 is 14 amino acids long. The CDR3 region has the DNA TGTGCCAGCAGCTCCAAGACAGGGCCCGGGGAGCTGTTTTTT. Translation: CASSSKTGPGELFF.

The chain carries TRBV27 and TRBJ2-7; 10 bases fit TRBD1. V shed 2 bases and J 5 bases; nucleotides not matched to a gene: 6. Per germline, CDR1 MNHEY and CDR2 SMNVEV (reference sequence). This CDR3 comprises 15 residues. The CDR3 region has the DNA TGTGCCAGCAGTTTAGACAGGGGGCTAAGTCACGAGCAGTACTTC. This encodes CASSLDRGLSHEQYF.

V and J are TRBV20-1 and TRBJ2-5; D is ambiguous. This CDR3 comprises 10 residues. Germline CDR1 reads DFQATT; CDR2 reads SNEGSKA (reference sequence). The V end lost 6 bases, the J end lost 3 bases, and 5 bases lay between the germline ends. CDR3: CSAHKETQYF. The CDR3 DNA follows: TGCAGTGCCCACAAAGAGACCCAGTACTTC.

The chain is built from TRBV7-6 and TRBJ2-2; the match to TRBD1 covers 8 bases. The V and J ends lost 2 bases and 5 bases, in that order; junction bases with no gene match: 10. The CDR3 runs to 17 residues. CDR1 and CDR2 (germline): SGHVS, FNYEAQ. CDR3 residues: CASSLIIGQGRTGELFF. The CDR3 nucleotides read TGTGCCAGCAGCTTAATTATCGGACAGGGAAGAACCGGGGAGCTGTTTTTT.

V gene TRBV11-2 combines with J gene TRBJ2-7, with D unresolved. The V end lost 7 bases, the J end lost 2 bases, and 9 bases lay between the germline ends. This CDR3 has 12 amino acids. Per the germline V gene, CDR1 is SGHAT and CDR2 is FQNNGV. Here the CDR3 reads CASTSSAYEQYF. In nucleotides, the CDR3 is TGTGCCAGCACCTCATCAGCCTACGAGCAGTACTTC. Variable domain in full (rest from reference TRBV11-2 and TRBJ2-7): EAGVAQSPRYKIIEKRQSVAFWCNPISGHATLYWYQQILGQGPKLLIQFQNNGVVDDSQLPKDRFSAERLKGVDSTLKIQPAKLEDSAVYLCASTSSAYEQYFGPGTRLTVT.

The CDR3 DNA reads as TGTGCCAGCCAGGACAGGTCGACCAATGAGCAGTTCTTC. This translates into CASQDRSTNEQFF. This sequence joins TRBV12-3 or TRBV12-4 and TRBJ2-1, with 7 bases fitting TRBD1. The length of the CDR3 is 13 residues. J lost 6 bases, V lost 8 bases, and 7 bases had no gene match.

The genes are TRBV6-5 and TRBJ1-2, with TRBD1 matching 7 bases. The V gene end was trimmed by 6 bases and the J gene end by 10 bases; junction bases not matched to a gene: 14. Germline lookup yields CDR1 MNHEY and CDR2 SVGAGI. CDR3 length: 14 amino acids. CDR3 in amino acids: CASRTVWTGGPYTF. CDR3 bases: TGTGCCAGCAGAACAGTGTGGACAGGCGGCCCCTACACCTTC.

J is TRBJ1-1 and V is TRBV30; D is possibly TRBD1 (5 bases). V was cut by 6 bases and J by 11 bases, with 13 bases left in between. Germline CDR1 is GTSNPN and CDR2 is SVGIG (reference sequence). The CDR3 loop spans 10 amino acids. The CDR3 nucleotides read TGTGCCTGCTCGGGTGGGGCGGCTTTCTTT. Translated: CACSGGAAFF.

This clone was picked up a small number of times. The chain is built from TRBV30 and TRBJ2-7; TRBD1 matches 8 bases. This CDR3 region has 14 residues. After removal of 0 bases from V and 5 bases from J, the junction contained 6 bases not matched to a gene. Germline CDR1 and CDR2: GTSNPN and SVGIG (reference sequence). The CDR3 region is CAWSVQGVVDEQYF. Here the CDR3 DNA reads TGTGCCTGGAGTGTACAGGGGGTTGTTGACGAGCAGTACTTC. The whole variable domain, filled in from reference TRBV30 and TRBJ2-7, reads SQTIHQWPATLVQPVGSPLSLECTVEGTSNPNLYWYRQAAGRGLQLLFYSVGIGQISSEVPQNLSASRPQDRQFILSSKKLLLSDSGFYLCAWSVQGVVDEQYFGPGTRLTVT.

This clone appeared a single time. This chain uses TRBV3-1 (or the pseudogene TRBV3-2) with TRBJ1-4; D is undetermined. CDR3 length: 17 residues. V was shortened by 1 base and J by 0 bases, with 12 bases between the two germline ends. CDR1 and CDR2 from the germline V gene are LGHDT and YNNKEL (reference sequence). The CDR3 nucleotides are TGTGCCAGCAGCCAAGTATTGAGACACGCAACTAATGAAAAACTGTTTTTT. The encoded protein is CASSQVLRHATNEKLFF.

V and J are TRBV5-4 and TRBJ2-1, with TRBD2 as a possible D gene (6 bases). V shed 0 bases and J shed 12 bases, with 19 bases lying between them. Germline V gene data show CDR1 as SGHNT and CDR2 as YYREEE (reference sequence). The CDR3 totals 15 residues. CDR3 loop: CASSLGGLEGFLQFF. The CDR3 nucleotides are TGTGCCAGCAGCTTGGGGGGACTGGAGGGGTTTTTGCAGTTCTTC.

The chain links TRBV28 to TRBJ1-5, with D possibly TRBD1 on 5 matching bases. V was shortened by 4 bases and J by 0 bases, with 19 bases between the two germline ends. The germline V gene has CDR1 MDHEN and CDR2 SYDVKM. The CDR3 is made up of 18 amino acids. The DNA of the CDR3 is TGTGCCAGCAGTTCCCCCCAGCAGGGCCTATATAGCAATCAGCCCCAGCATTTT. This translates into CASSSPQQGLYSNQPQHF.

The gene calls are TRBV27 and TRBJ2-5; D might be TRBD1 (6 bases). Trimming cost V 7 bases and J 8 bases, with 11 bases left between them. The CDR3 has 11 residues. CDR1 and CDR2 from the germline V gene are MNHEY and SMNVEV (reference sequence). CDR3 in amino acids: CASNGGGTQYF. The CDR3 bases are TGTGCCAGCAACGGTGGGGGCACCCAGTACTTC.

The CDR3 DNA sequence: TGTGCCAGCAGTGAAGGGCGGGGGGGCATAGATACGCAGTATTTT. Translating it yields CASSEGRGGIDTQYF. The genes are TRBV2 and TRBJ2-3; 9 nucleotides align to TRBD2. The CDR3 totals 15 residues. CDR1 SNHLY and CDR2 FYNNEI come from the germline V gene. V lost 1 base and J lost 5; bases outside the gene matches: 4.

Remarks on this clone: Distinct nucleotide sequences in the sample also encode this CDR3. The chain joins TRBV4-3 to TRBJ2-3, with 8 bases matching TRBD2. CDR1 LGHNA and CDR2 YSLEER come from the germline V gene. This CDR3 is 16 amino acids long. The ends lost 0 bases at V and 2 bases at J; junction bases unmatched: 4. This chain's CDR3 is CASSQEERGLTDTQYF. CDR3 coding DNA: TGCGCCAGCAGCCAAGAGGAGCGGGGGCTCACAGATACGCAGTATTTT.

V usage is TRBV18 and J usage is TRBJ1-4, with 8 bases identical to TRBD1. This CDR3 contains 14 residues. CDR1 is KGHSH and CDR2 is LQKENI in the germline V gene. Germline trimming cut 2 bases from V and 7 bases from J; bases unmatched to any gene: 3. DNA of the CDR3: TGTGCCAGCTCACCAAGCAGGGGGCTTGAAAAACTGTTTTTT. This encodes CASSPSRGLEKLFF.

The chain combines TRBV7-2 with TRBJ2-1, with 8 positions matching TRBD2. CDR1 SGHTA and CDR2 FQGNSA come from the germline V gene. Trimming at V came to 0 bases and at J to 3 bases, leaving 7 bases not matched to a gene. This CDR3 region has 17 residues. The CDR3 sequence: CASSLARLAWGYNEQFF. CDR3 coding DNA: TGTGCCAGCAGCTTAGCCCGACTAGCGTGGGGCTACAATGAGCAGTTCTTC.

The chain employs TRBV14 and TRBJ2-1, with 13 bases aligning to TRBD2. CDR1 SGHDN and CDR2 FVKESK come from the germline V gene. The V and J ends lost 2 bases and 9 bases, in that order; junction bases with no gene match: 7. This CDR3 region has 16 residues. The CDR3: CASSQQPGLAGSEQFF. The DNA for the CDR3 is TGTGCCAGCAGCCAACAACCGGGACTAGCGGGGAGTGAGCAGTTCTTC.